This T cell receptor (beta chain) emerged from a study of cytomegalovirus exposure and HLA in healthy donors (dated by TCRdb to 2016 to 2017). In the study overall: An earlier analysis of approximately 640 of the donors reported 250 to 350 Gb of sequence data and 117 million unique TCR beta sequences from about 179 million T cells. An early release that covered roughly 600 HLA-typed donors contained approximately 290 gigabases of sequencing data and some 87 million unique TCR sequences. Among the approximately 400 genotyped donors, 81% belonged to the genetic ancestry cluster associated with self-reported Caucasian donors. The study aimed to test whether cataloging public T cell receptors could reveal signatures of past pathogen exposure. The T cell repertoires of some 670 subjects were profiled by immunosequencing and related to cytomegalovirus serostatus. In addition to the first cohort of 666 subjects, a separate validation cohort of approximately 110 different subjects was used. The study combined high-throughput TCR immunosequencing, statistical association of individual TCRs with disease status, and machine learning to predict cytomegalovirus infection status. In a later analysis, previously published TCR beta repertoires from 600 to 850 donors were re-analyzed and high-resolution HLA genotyping was added so that TCR occurrence patterns could be studied. Rather than using new phenotypic data, the later analysis identified candidate immune exposures from TCR beta sequences and from how often those sequences occurred across donors. To decide whether each TCR beta V gene segment behaved as functional or pseudogenic, an earlier analysis of some 570 of the donors relied on high-throughput TCR beta sequencing. Donor age, sex, ethnicity and CMV serostatus were compiled together with the repertoire data. A later genetic analysis took genome-wide SNP genotypes for about 55% of the roughly 670 donors and used that subset as a discovery cohort. All discovery cohort repertoires had been generated on a single sequencing platform. Both class I and class II loci were covered by HLA typing, at four-digit resolution. The number of donors typed differed by locus, with about 629-630 for A, B, C, DRB1 and DQB1, about 500 for DQA1, 600 to 610 for DPA1, and roughly 450 for DPB1. Four to six DR-DQ haplotypes were handled as single units for association and clustering, since linkage in the cohort was strong. Among almost 400 genotyped donors of the cohort, an average of approximately 240,000 unique TCR beta nucleotide sequences were sequenced per donor, roughly 20% of them non-productive. Broader findings and caveats from the paper: According to the authors, the approach could potentially be generalized to other disease states and immunological phenotypes. Specific HLA alleles were associated with 15,000 to 20,000 TCR beta sequences at a false discovery rate of 0.05 in a later analysis. Correlated functional status among segregating V segments might reflect linkage disequilibrium, but an unknown experimental factor could not be ruled out. According to a later analysis, parvovirus B19, influenza, CMV and Epstein-Barr virus appeared linked to several top co-occurrence clusters. A cluster of highly shared sequence variants was judged likely to represent a technical artifact of the sequencing pipeline. Compared with the roughly 670-donor mean, donors in an Asian-associated ancestry cluster had fewer N-insertions in productive TCRs, according to a later genetic analysis. When HLA alleles, especially DR and DQ, strongly co-occurred, TCR associations were difficult to assign to individual alleles. In the study, some 180 TCR beta chains were listed as associated with cytomegalovirus. In a later genetic analysis, a missense DCLRE1C variant was associated with V-gene and J-gene trimming of TCR beta chains, and the association was replicated in an independent cohort. The earlier analysis of approximately 560 of the donors excluded 15 to 20 rarely observed V segments, including chromosome 9 orphons, because counts were too low. Across donors, most TCR sequences were observed very rarely, whereas some public TCRs were present in many individuals. In a later analysis, HLA-associated TCR beta chains were found to be more clonally expanded and to have lower generation probabilities than equally common non-associated chains. In a later analysis, TCR association rates were found to vary across HLA loci, with the most associated TCRs seen for DRB1 alleles and the fewest for HLA-C alleles. In both the original and validation cohorts, the classifier was reported to diagnose cytomegalovirus status with high specificity and sensitivity. A further reported finding was that TCR beta sequences accurately predicted the HLA-A and HLA-B alleles for most subjects in the first cohort. In vitro tests confirmed that a few of the cytomegalovirus-associated TCR beta chains recognize cytomegalovirus antigens. An earlier analysis of several hundred of the donors showed that most TCR beta V segments appeared in productive rearrangements either about 87% or about 30% of the time, which broadly matched IMGT annotations. A later analysis found that most CMV-associated TCR beta chains appeared HLA-restricted, with HLA associations seemingly driven largely by CMV exposure. For the cohort, immune exposure information was limited to CMV serostatus. Presence/absence analyses assumed roughly uniform sequencing depth across donors, an assumption that may not hold. Only TCR beta chains were sequenced in this cohort, and the absence of alpha or paired-chain data limited detectable features. Because HLA typing was missing for some donors at each locus, association tests included only the typed subset.

Details on this clone: The target of this receptor is not known. No base quality values were provided; no much bigger clone lies one nucleotide off. In the same sample, other DNA sequences code for this CDR3.

The library was built by means of the immunoSEQ multiplex PCR assay. For the multiplex PCR, a mixture combining 60 forward primers for TCR Vbeta segments and 13 reverse primers for TCR Jbeta segments was used. The CDR3 region of rearranged TCR beta genes was amplified from genomic DNA by a multiplex PCR assay. Amplified TCR beta libraries were sequenced as 87-base-pair reads on the Illumina HiSeq System. In the authors' own workflow: Across the roughly 700 repertoires, a later analysis counted tens of millions of unique TCR beta chains, about 10 million of which were shared by at least two donors. Raw reads were error-corrected and collapsed into unique sequences with a nearest-neighbor algorithm that merged closely related sequences to remove PCR and sequencing errors. V, D and J gene segments were assigned by aligning CDR3 sequences to IMGT reference sequences. For a sequence to be retained, a match of at least six nucleotides to both a V gene segment and a J gene segment was required. A rearrangement counted as productive if the CDR3 had no stop codons and remained in frame with V and J, and every other rearrangement counted as non-productive. CDR3 was defined according to IMGT convention as the region running from the second conserved V-encoded cysteine to the conserved J-encoded phenylalanine. In an earlier analysis of around 640 of the donors, sequences lacking an unambiguous match to a single V gene segment were excluded. In an earlier analysis of some 590 of the donors, a V segment was called functional when productive rearrangements were above 56.7%, and segregating when the standard deviation between donors exceeded 5%. To diagnose cytomegalovirus status from the catalog of TCR beta chain sequences, a statistical classification framework was built. In a later analysis, V and J genes were assigned by comparing TCR nucleotide sequences against IMGT/GENE-DB human TR gene sequences. The TCRdist pipeline was used in a later analysis to assign CDR3 sequences and most-parsimonious VDJ recombination scenarios. In a later analysis, each TCR beta chain was defined by its CDR3 amino acid sequence together with its V-gene family, and reads without a unique V-gene family were excluded. A later analysis removed 550 to 650 highly shared, low-generation-probability nucleotide sequences to deal with suspected cross-contamination and a sequencing artifact. A later analysis calculated a clonal expansion index for each public chain from normalized within-repertoire ranks of inferred template counts. A later analysis computed generation probabilities with a VDJ recombination model fitted to out-of-frame rearrangements, and checked the results against IGoR. A later analysis scored TCR-TCR, TCR-HLA and TCR-CMV co-occurrence with hypergeometric tests, applying a repertoire-size bias correction to TCR pairs. A later analysis estimated false discovery rates by permuting HLA or CMV assignments 20 times. A later analysis grouped co-occurring TCRs with DBSCAN, adding TCRdist sequence similarity when clustering within HLA-allele-positive subsets. Co-occurrence clustering excluded repertoires with fewer than 30,000 or more than 120,000 public chains, plus five with anomalous nucleotide sharing. What TCRdb holds here is the immuneACCESS table cut down to in-frame rearrangements. Part of the clones is not present; checked against another copy, under half of the missing clones reflect an unresolved V gene, and the others are unexplained. V, J and clone size derive from that table, while D and trimming were established from the DNA sequence. The sample table contains almost 200,000 clones; only one count was recorded for approximately 85% of them. The biggest ten clones account for about 2.5% of the sample.

The cohort consisted of 600 to 700 healthy bone marrow donors. Cohort members were all nominally healthy when sampled, although unrecorded immune exposures were likely present. The donor tested CMV seronegative, placing the donor among the 350 to 400 seronegative members of the cohort. Each donor provided a peripheral blood sample, and peripheral blood mononuclear cells were used for TCR beta sequencing. The Qiagen DNeasy Blood Extraction Kit was used to extract genomic DNA from the blood cell samples. This sequence was found in a woman between 45 and 60 years old in good health and CMV-seronegative. Sequencing was performed on PBMCs.

CDR3 loop: CSVDASGNYNEQFF. The nucleotide sequence is given as TGCAGCGTTGATGCCAGCGGCAACTACAATGAGCAGTTCTTC. The sequence links TRBV29-1 to TRBJ2-1; a tentative D match to TRBD2 spans 5 bases. V gives up 3 bases and J gives up 3 bases, and the segment between their germline ends measures 12 bases. The CDR3 holds 14 amino acids from the cysteine to the phenylalanine. Left in the record is the CDR3 DNA by itself, 42 bases read in frame from the first base. CDR1 SQVTM and CDR2 ANQGSEA are derived from the germline V gene.